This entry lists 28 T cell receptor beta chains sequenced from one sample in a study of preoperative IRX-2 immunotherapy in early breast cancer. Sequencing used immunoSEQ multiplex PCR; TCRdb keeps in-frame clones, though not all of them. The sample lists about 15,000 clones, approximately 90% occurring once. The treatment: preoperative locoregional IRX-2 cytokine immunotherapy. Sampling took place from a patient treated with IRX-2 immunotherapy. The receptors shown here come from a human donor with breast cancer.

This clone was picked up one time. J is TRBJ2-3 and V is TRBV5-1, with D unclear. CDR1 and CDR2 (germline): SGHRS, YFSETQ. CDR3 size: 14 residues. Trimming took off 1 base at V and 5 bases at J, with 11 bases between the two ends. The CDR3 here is CASSLTLGGDTQYF. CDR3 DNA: TGCGCCAGCAGCTTGACGTTGGGCGGAGATACGCAGTATTTT.

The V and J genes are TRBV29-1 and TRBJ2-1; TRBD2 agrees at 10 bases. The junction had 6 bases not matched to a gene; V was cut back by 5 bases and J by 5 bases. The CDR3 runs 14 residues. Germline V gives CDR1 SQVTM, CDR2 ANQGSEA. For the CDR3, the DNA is TGCAGCGTTACCGGGACTAGCGTCGACAATGAGCAGTTCTTC. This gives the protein CSVTGTSVDNEQFF.

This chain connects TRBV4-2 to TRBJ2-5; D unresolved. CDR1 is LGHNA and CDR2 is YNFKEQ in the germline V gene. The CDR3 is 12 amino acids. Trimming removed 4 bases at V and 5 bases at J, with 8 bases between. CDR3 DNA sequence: TGTGCCAGCAGCCGAGACGGGGAGACCCAGTACTTC. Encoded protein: CASSRDGETQYF.

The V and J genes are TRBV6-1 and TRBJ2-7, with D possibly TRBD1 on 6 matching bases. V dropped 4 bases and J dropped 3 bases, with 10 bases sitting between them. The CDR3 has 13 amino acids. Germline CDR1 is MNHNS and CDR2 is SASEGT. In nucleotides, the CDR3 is TGTGCCAGCAGTGTGGAAGGGGGCTACGAGCAGTACGTC. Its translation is CASSVEGGYEQYV.

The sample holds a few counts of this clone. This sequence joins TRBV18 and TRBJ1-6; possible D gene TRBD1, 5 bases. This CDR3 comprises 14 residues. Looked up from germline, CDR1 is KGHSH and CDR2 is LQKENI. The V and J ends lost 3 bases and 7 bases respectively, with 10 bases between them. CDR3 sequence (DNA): TGTGCCAGCTCACCTTCAGGGATGAATTCACCCCTCCACTTT. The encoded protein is CASSPSGMNSPLHF.

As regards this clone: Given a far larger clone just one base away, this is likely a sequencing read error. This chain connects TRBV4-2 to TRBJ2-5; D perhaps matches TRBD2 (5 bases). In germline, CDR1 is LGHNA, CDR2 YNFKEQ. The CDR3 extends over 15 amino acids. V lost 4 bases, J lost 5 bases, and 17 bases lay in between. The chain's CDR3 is CASSPEASPRETQYF. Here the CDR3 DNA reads TGTGCCAGCAGCCCAGAAGCTAGCCCCCGGGAGACCCAGTACTTC.

The CDR3: CASSRPGQGYQPQHF. DNA of the CDR3: TGTGCCAGTAGTCGCCCGGGACAGGGATATCAGCCCCAGCATTTT. The chain has TRBV19 and TRBJ1-5, with 9 positions matching TRBD1. The V segment lost 5 bases and the J segment 5 bases; nucleotides outside the gene matches: 7. The CDR3 extends over 15 amino acids. The germline CDR1 and CDR2 sequences are LNHDA and SQIVND (reference sequence).

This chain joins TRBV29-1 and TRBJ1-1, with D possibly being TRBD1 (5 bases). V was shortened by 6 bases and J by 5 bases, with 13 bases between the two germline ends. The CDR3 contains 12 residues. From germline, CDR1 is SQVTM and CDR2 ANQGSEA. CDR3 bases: TGCAGCGTCCGAGGGGTGGAGACTGAAGCTTTCTTT. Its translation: CSVRGVETEAFF.

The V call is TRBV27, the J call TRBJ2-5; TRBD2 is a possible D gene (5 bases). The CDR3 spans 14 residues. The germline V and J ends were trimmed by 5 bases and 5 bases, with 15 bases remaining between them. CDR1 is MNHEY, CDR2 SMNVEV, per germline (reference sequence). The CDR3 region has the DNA TGTGCCAGCAGTCCGATGGGGAGAAGGGAGACCCAGTACTTC. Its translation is CASSPMGRRETQYF.

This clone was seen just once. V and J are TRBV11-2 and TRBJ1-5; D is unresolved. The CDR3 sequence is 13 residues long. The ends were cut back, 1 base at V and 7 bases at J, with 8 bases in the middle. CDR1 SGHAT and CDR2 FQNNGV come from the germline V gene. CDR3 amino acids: CASSLGFYQPQHF. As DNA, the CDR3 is TGTGCCAGCAGCTTAGGATTCTACCAGCCCCAGCATTTT.

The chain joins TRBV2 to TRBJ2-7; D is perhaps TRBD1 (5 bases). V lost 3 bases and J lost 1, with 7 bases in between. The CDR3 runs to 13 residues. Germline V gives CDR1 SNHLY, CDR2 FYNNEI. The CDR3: CASSEPGSYEQYF. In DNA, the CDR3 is TGTGCCAGCAGTGAGCCAGGGTCCTACGAGCAGTACTTC.

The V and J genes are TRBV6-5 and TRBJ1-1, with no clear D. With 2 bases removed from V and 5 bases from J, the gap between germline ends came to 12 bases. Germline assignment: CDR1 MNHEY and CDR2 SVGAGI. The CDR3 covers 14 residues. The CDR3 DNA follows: TGTGCCAGCAGTTACCCCTCAGATTGTACTGAAGCTTTCTTT. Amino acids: CASSYPSDCTEAFF.

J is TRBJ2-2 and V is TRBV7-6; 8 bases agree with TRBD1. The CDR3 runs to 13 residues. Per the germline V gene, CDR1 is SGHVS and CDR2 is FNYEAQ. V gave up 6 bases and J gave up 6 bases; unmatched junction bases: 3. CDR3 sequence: CASRSQGAGELFF. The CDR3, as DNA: TGTGCCAGCAGGTCACAGGGGGCCGGGGAGCTGTTTTTT.

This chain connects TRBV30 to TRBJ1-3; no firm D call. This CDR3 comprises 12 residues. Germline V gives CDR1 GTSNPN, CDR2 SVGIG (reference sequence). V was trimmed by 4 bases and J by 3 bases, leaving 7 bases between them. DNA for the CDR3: TGTGCCTGGAAAGGGATTGGAAACACCATATATTTT. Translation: CAWKGIGNTIYF.

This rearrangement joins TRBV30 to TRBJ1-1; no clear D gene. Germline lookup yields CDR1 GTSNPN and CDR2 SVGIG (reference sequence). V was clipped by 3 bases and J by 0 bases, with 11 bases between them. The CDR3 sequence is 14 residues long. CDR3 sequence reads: CAWRWSGLNTEAFF. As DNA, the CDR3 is TGTGCCTGGAGGTGGTCAGGTCTGAACACTGAAGCTTTCTTT.

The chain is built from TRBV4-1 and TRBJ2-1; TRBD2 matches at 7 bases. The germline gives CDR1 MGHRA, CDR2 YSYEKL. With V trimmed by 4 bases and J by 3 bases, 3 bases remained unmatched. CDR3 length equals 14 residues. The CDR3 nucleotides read TGCGCCAGCAGCCGAGCGGGAAGCTACAATGAGCAGTTCTTC. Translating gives CASSRAGSYNEQFF.

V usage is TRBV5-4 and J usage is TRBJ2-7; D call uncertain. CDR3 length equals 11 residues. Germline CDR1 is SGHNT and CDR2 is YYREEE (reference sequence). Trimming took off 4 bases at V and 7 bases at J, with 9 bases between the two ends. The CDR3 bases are TGTGCCAGCAGCCCCCGTAATGAGCAGTACGTC. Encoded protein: CASSPRNEQYV.

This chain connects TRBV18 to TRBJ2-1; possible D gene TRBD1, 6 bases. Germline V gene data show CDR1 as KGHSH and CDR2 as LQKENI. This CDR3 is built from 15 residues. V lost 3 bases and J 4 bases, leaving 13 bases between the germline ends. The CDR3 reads CASSPAGDVYNEQFF. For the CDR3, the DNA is TGTGCCAGCTCACCGGCAGGGGATGTTTACAATGAGCAGTTCTTC.

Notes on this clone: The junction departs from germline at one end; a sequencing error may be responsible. CDR3 nucleotides: TGTGCTAGCAGCCCAGGCGCGGGCGGGGGGGCGGCAGATACGCAGTATTTT. Amino acid sequence: CASSPGAGGGAADTQYF. The V gene is TRBV7-7, the J gene TRBJ2-3, with TRBD2 matching over 9 bases. Germline CDR1 reads SSHAT; CDR2 reads FNYEAQ (reference sequence). This CDR3 region has 17 residues. Full variable domain (missing parts from reference TRBV7-7 and TRBJ2-3): GAGVSQSPRYKVTKRGQDVTLRCDPISSHATLYWYQQALGQGPEFLTYFNYEAQPDKSGLPSDRFSAERPEGSISTLTIQRTEQRDSAMYRCASSPGAGGGAADTQYFGPGTRLTVL.

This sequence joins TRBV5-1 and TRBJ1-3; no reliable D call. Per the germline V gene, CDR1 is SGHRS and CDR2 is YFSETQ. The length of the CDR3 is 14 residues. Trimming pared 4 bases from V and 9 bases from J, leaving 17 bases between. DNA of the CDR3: TGCGCCAGCAGCCACGACGGACTAGGGCGCACCATATATTTT. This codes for CASSHDGLGRTIYF. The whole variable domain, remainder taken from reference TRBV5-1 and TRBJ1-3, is KAGVTQTPRYLIKTRGQQVTLSCSPISGHRSVSWYQQTPGQGLQFLFEYFSETQRNKGNFPGRFSGRQFSNSRSEMNVSTLELGDSALYLCASSHDGLGRTIYFGEGSWLTVV.

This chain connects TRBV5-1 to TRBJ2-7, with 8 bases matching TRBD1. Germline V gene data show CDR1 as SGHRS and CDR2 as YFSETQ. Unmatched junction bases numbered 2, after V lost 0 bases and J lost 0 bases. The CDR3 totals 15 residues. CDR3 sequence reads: CASSLGQGSSYEQYF. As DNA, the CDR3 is TGCGCCAGCAGCTTGGGACAGGGGAGCTCCTACGAGCAGTACTTC.

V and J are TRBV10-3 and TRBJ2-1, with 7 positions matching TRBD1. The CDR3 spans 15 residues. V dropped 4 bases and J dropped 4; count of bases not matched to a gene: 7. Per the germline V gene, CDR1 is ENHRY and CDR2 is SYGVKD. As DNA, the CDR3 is TGTGCCATCAGTGTGAATCAGGGGGTTTACAATGAGCAGTTCTTC. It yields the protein CAISVNQGVYNEQFF.

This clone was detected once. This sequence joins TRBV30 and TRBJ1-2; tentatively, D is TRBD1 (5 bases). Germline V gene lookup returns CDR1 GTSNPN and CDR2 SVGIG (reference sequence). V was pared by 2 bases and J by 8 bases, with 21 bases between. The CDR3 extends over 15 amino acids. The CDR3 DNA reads TGTGCCTGGAGTACTACCTACTCTGCTAGGGGAGGCTACACCTTC. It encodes CAWSTTYSARGGYTF. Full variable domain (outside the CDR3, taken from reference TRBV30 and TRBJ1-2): SQTIHQWPATLVQPVGSPLSLECTVEGTSNPNLYWYRQAAGRGLQLLFYSVGIGQISSEVPQNLSASRPQDRQFILSSKKLLLSDSGFYLCAWSTTYSARGGYTFGSGTRLTVV.

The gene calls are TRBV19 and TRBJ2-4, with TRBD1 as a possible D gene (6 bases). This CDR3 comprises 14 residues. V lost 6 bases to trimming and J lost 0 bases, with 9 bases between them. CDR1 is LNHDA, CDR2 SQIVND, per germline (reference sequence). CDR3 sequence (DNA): TGTGCCAGTAGCCCGGACAGAGCCAAAAACATTCAGTACTTC. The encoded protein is CASSPDRAKNIQYF. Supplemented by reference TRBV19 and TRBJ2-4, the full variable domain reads DGGITQSPKYLFRKEGQNVTLSCEQNLNHDAMYWYRQDPGQGLRLIYYSQIVNDFQKGDIAEGYSVSREKKESFPLTVTSAQKNPTAFYLCASSPDRAKNIQYFGAGTRLSVL.

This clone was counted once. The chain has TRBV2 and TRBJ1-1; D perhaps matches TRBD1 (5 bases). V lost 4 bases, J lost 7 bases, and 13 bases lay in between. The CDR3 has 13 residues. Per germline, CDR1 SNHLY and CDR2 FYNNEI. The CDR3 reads CASSGQLLLEAFF. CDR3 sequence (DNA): TGTGCCAGCAGTGGACAGCTGCTACTTGAAGCTTTCTTT.

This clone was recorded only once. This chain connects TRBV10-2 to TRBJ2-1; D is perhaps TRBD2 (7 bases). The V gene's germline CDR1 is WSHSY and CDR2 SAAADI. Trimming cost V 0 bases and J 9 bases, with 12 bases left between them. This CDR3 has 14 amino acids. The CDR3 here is CASSESGGAREQFF. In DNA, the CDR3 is TGCGCCAGCAGTGAGTCGGGGGGGGCCCGTGAGCAGTTCTTC.

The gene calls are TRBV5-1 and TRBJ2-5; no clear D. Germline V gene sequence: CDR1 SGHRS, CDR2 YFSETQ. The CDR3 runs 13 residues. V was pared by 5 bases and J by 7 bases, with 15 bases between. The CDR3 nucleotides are TGCGCCAGCAGTCCCGGGCCCACGGGGACCCAGTACTTC. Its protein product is CASSPGPTGTQYF.

CDR3 coding DNA: TGTGCCAGCCTGACCGGCGCCAATACAGGGCACACTGAAGCTTTCTTT. Its translation is CASLTGANTGHTEAFF. This chain uses TRBV11-2 with TRBJ1-1; TRBD1 is a possible D gene (6 bases). CDR1 is SGHAT and CDR2 is FQNNGV in the germline V gene. The CDR3 totals 16 residues. Trimming stripped 8 bases from V and 3 bases from J, with 22 bases between. Variable domain in full (rest from reference TRBV11-2 and TRBJ1-1): EAGVAQSPRYKIIEKRQSVAFWCNPISGHATLYWYQQILGQGPKLLIQFQNNGVVDDSQLPKDRFSAERLKGVDSTLKIQPAKLEDSAVYLCASLTGANTGHTEAFFGQGTRLTVV.